Below, 22 T cell receptor beta chains from the same sample are listed, as sequenced in a study of T cells in localized non-small cell lung cancer. Clones were sequenced by immunoSEQ multiplex PCR, and TCRdb holds only the in-frame ones, with some missing. The sample lists 20,000 to 25,000 clones, roughly 90% occurring once. The sequencing used peripheral blood, collected before any cancer treatment. The receptors shown here come from a female donor at least 60 years old with stage I lung adenocarcinoma.

CDR3 sequence reads: CASSLFGRANTEAFF. The CDR3 nucleotides are TGCGCCAGCAGCTTGTTTGGAAGGGCGAACACTGAAGCTTTCTTT. This chain uses TRBV5-1 with TRBJ1-1; D uncertain. This CDR3 is built from 15 residues. Germline CDR1 SGHRS, CDR2 YFSETQ. V shed 1 base and J shed 1 base, with 11 bases lying between them.

This clone was detected a few times. The chain recombines TRBV11-2 with TRBJ2-6; D unclear. Trimming left V 5 bases short and J 0 bases short, with 8 bases between. CDR3 length: 15 amino acids. Per the germline V gene, CDR1 is SGHAT and CDR2 is FQNNGV. The CDR3 DNA sequence: TGTGCCAGCAGCACCCGCCTCTCTGGGGCCAACGTCCTGACTTTC. Protein: CASSTRLSGANVLTF.

V usage is TRBV6-6 and J usage is TRBJ2-1; tentative D call: TRBD2 (6 bases). The germline gives CDR1 MNHNY, CDR2 SVGAGI (reference sequence). CDR3 size: 16 residues. Trimming removed 0 bases at V and 6 bases at J, with 15 bases between. The CDR3 region is CASSYSKAGIGNEQFF. The CDR3, as DNA: TGTGCCAGCAGTTACTCGAAAGCGGGCATAGGCAATGAGCAGTTCTTC.

This chain uses TRBV5-1 with TRBJ2-1; 11 nucleotides match TRBD2. The CDR3 has 19 amino acids. V lost 4 bases, J lost 0 bases, and 12 bases stayed unmatched. Germline V gene lookup returns CDR1 SGHRS and CDR2 YFSETQ. The CDR3 sequence: CASSKGTSGYSSSYNEQFF. The CDR3 DNA is TGCGCCAGCAGCAAGGGGACTAGCGGTTATAGTAGCTCCTACAATGAGCAGTTCTTC.

The genes are TRBV6-5 and TRBJ1-5, with 7 bases identical to TRBD1. CDR1 is MNHEY, CDR2 SVGAGI, per germline. The V segment lost 5 bases and the J segment 5 bases; nucleotides outside the gene matches: 9. This CDR3 contains 15 residues. The CDR3 DNA reads as TGTGCCAGCAGTCCCTATCCGGGACAGCATCAGCCCCAGCATTTT. Translated, it gives CASSPYPGQHQPQHF.

The V and J genes are TRBV6-1 and TRBJ1-2, with no clear D. Per the germline V gene, CDR1 is MNHNS and CDR2 is SASEGT. CDR3 length: 11 amino acids. The DNA of the CDR3 is TGTGCGACCGCCGCTAACTATGGCTACACCTTC. Amino acids: CATAANYGYTF.

A note on this clone: This specimen includes other DNA sequences encoding the same CDR3. The chain carries TRBV5-1 and TRBJ1-1, with unresolved D. Per the germline V gene, CDR1 is SGHRS and CDR2 is YFSETQ. The CDR3 has 14 amino acids. The germline V and J ends were trimmed by 4 bases and 5 bases, with 15 bases remaining between them. This CDR3 is CASSPDGVGTEAFF. The CDR3 DNA follows: TGCGCCAGCAGCCCGGACGGGGTCGGGACTGAAGCTTTCTTT. Filled out from reference TRBV5-1 and TRBJ1-1, the complete variable domain reads KAGVTQTPRYLIKTRGQQVTLSCSPISGHRSVSWYQQTPGQGLQFLFEYFSETQRNKGNFPGRFSGRQFSNSRSEMNVSTLELGDSALYLCASSPDGVGTEAFFGQGTRLTVV.

This clone was recorded only once. The chain links TRBV2 to TRBJ1-3; D gene uncertain. This CDR3 has 12 amino acids. CDR1 is SNHLY and CDR2 is FYNNEI in the germline V gene. V lost 2 bases to trimming and J lost 4 bases, with 3 bases between them. CDR3 coding DNA: TGTGCCAGCAGTGAACAGGGAAACACCATATATTTT. The encoded protein is CASSEQGNTIYF.

This clone was counted between two and nine times. V usage is TRBV19 and J usage is TRBJ2-3; TRBD2 might be the D (5 bases). The CDR3 loop spans 13 amino acids. In germline, CDR1 is LNHDA, CDR2 SQIVND (reference sequence). Trimming took off 6 bases at V and 2 bases at J, with 9 bases between the two ends. CDR3 in amino acids: CASRDSDTDTQYF. The CDR3 coding sequence is TGTGCCAGTAGGGACTCGGACACAGATACGCAGTATTTT.

The sample holds one count of this clone. This sequence joins TRBV5-4 and TRBJ1-1; TRBD1 might be the D (5 bases). Trimming cost V 0 bases and J 6 bases, with 9 bases left between them. The CDR3 runs to 13 residues. Germline V lookup: CDR1 SGHNT, CDR2 YYREEE (reference sequence). The CDR3 region has the DNA TGTGCCAGCAGCTTGGCGGGGGTCGCTGAAGCTTTCTTT. This sequence encodes CASSLAGVAEAFF.

This clone was seen just once. The chain carries TRBV18 and TRBJ1-1, with a weak D call TRBD1 (5 bases). The V end lost 4 bases, the J end lost 2 bases, and 8 bases lay between the germline ends. CDR1 is KGHSH and CDR2 is LQKENI in the germline V gene. This CDR3 spans 13 amino acids. CDR3 in amino acids: CASSLDRNTEAFF. The CDR3 nucleotides are TGTGCCAGCTCACTAGACAGAAACACTGAAGCTTTCTTT. The variable domain in full, completed from reference TRBV18 and TRBJ1-1, reads NAGVMQNPRHLVRRRGQEARLRCSPMKGHSHVYWYRQLPEEGLKFMVYLQKENIIDESGMPKERFSAEFPKEGPSILRIQQVVRGDSAAYFCASSLDRNTEAFFGQGTRLTVV.

The V and J genes are TRBV5-1 and TRBJ2-5; D ambiguous. The germline CDR1 and CDR2 sequences are SGHRS and YFSETQ. The CDR3 extends over 12 amino acids. V was shortened by 2 bases and J by 5 bases, with 7 bases between the two germline ends. The CDR3 DNA sequence: TGCGCCAGCAGCTTAGACGGGGAGACCCAGTACTTC. It specifies CASSLDGETQYF.

The V call is TRBV2, the J call TRBJ1-6; TRBD1 might be the D (6 bases). The CDR3 is 12 amino acids. Germline lookup yields CDR1 SNHLY and CDR2 FYNNEI. The germline V and J ends were trimmed by 7 bases and 10 bases, with 11 bases remaining between them. This CDR3 reads CASTRTDSPLHF. The CDR3 region has the DNA TGTGCCAGCACCCGGACAGACTCACCCCTCCACTTT. Looking up the rest from reference TRBV2 and TRBJ1-6 gives the full variable domain: EPEVTQTPSHQVTQMGQEVILRCVPISNHLYFYWYRQILGQKVEFLVSFYNNEISEKSEIFDDQFSVERPDGSNFTLKIRSTKLEDSAMYFCASTRTDSPLHFGNGTRLTVT.

The chain has TRBV28 and TRBJ2-7; the D call may be TRBD1 or TRBD2 (5 bases each). CDR1 MDHEN and CDR2 SYDVKM come from the germline V gene. The CDR3 runs 13 residues. Trimming cost V 5 bases and J 12 bases, with 20 bases left between them. The CDR3 DNA follows: TGTGCCAGCAGTCTCCAGGGAGCCTATACCCCGTACTTC. Protein product: CASSLQGAYTPYF.

The V gene is TRBV19, the J gene TRBJ1-3; D gene unclear. The CDR3 covers 15 residues. Deletions cut 2 bases from V and 0 bases from J, with 8 bases between. Per the germline V gene, CDR1 is LNHDA and CDR2 is SQIVND (reference sequence). The chain's CDR3 is CASSISGPSGNTIYF. For the CDR3, the DNA is TGTGCCAGTAGTATAAGCGGTCCCTCTGGAAACACCATATATTTT. Full variable domain (remainder filled in from reference TRBV19 and TRBJ1-3): DGGITQSPKYLFRKEGQNVTLSCEQNLNHDAMYWYRQDPGQGLRLIYYSQIVNDFQKGDIAEGYSVSREKKESFPLTVTSAQKNPTAFYLCASSISGPSGNTIYFGEGSWLTVV.

The chain employs TRBV5-1 and TRBJ2-7; no definite D call. Germline values: CDR1 SGHRS, CDR2 YFSETQ. The V end lost 0 bases, the J end lost 3 bases, and 7 bases lay between the germline ends. CDR3 size: 13 residues. The CDR3 region is CASSLEGLYEQYF. The CDR3 coding sequence is TGCGCCAGCAGCTTGGAAGGCCTCTACGAGCAGTACTTC.

The rearrangement uses TRBV29-1 and TRBJ1-1; D may be TRBD1 (6 bases). Germline CDR1 SQVTM, CDR2 ANQGSEA. This CDR3 region has 14 residues. Trimming removed 5 bases from V and 2 bases from J, with 15 bases in between. Here the CDR3 reads CSVPTQGLNTEAFF. The CDR3 DNA is TGCAGCGTTCCTACTCAGGGGTTAAACACTGAAGCTTTCTTT.

This clone is a singleton in its sample. The chain couples TRBV9 to TRBJ1-4, with D perhaps TRBD1 (6 bases). The CDR3 totals 15 residues. CDR1 is SGDLS and CDR2 is YYNGEE in the germline V gene. Trimming pared 3 bases from V and 0 bases from J, leaving 9 bases between. In nucleotides, the CDR3 is TGTGCCAGCAGCGGGGGGACAACAACTAATGAAAAACTGTTTTTT. Amino acids: CASSGGTTTNEKLFF.

The chain employs TRBV9 and TRBJ2-1; D perhaps matches TRBD2 (5 bases). CDR1 SGDLS and CDR2 YYNGEE come from the germline V gene. The CDR3 sequence is 12 residues long. V was pared by 4 bases and J by 9 bases, with 11 bases between. CDR3 sequence reads: CASSFSEAEQFF. In DNA form, the CDR3 reads TGTGCCAGCAGCTTTAGCGAGGCTGAGCAGTTCTTC.

V is TRBV30 and J is TRBJ1-2; D gene ambiguous. This CDR3 spans 13 amino acids. Germline CDR1 is GTSNPN and CDR2 is SVGIG (reference sequence). Trimming stripped 6 bases from V and 0 bases from J, with 11 bases between. The chain's CDR3 is CACFGTTNYGYTF. CDR3 DNA sequence: TGTGCCTGTTTTGGTACCACTAACTATGGCTACACCTTC.

This chain connects TRBV18 to TRBJ1-1, with a possible D match to TRBD1 (6 bases). V was cut by 5 bases and J by 8 bases, with 12 bases left in between. This CDR3 has 12 residues. Germline assignment: CDR1 KGHSH and CDR2 LQKENI. CDR3 region: CASSYTGWEAFF. The CDR3 region has the DNA TGTGCCAGCTCATACACAGGGTGGGAAGCTTTCTTT.

V gene TRBV6-6 combines with J gene TRBJ2-3; 11 positions agree with TRBD1. The germline gives CDR1 MNHNY, CDR2 SVGAGI (reference sequence). With 6 bases clipped from V and 6 bases from J, the junction kept 2 bases outside the gene matches. The CDR3 has 13 residues. CDR3 coding DNA: TGTGCCAGCAGGGACAGGGGGCGCGATACGCAGTATTTT. Amino acids: CASRDRGRDTQYF.